This T cell receptor beta chain was sequenced for a study of shared clonotypes between healthy human individuals. The CDR3 spans 12 residues. Germline CDR1 MNHNS, CDR2 SASEGT. Profiled with immunoSEQ multiplex PCR; TCRdb holds only in-frame clones, not every one. The table records about 680,000 clones, 92% of them present only once. Only CD45RO-negative cells positively selected for CCR7 counted as naive CD8 cells, so terminally differentiated effector memory CD45RA+ cells were excluded. Sequenced: naive CD8+ T cells sorted from blood. The chain carries TRBV6-1 and TRBJ2-7; 7 bases line up with TRBD1. This receptor was obtained from a man aged 30-40 years in good health. This CDR3 is CAVDRDAYEQYF. CDR3 DNA: TGTGCTGTTGACAGGGATGCCTACGAGCAGTACTTC.